The 8 T cell receptor beta chains presented below share a single source sample, sequenced in a study of T cell repertoires in ileal Crohn's disease. Only in-frame clones appear in the TCRdb table, and some are missing; sequencing was by immunoSEQ multiplex PCR. This table has 13,000 or so clones, more than 65% appearing once. Time point given: neoterminal ileum biopsy at postoperative endoscopy, about 6 months after surgery. The sequenced sample consisted of ileal tissue. The source is an adult with Crohn's disease.

In this sample, this clone is large (0.1 to 1%). The germline gene is not matched at one end of the junction; a read error may be the cause. This chain uses TRBV7-7 with TRBJ2-2; D is ambiguous. Germline loops: CDR1 SSHAT, CDR2 FNYEAQ (reference sequence). CDR3 length equals 12 residues. CDR3 nucleotides: TGTGCTAGCAGCTTCTCAGGCGGGGAGCTGTTTTTT. Protein: CASSFSGGELFF. Filled out from reference TRBV7-7 and TRBJ2-2, the complete variable domain reads GAGVSQSPRYKVTKRGQDVTLRCDPISSHATLYWYQQALGQGPEFLTYFNYEAQPDKSGLPSDRFSAERPEGSISTLTIQRTEQRDSAMYRCASSFSGGELFFGEGSRLTVL.

Concerning this clone itself: This specimen includes other DNA sequences encoding the same CDR3. The V gene is TRBV6-1, the J gene TRBJ2-6, with D possibly TRBD1 on 5 matching bases. Germline V gene lookup returns CDR1 MNHNS and CDR2 SASEGT. The CDR3 spans 16 residues. Trimming pared 4 bases from V and 1 base from J, leaving 11 bases between. For the CDR3, the DNA is TGTGCCAGCAGTGCCCTGCCAGGGTCTGGGGCCAACGTCCTGACTTTC. Protein sequence: CASSALPGSGANVLTF.

The rearrangement uses TRBV5-6 and TRBJ1-1, with D hard to call. V lost 2 bases and J lost 4, with 12 bases in between. Germline V gene data show CDR1 as SGHDT and CDR2 as YYEEEE. CDR3 length: 14 residues. This CDR3 reads CASSFWQVPTEAFF. CDR3 nucleotides: TGTGCCAGCAGCTTTTGGCAGGTACCCACTGAAGCTTTCTTT.

The V and J genes are TRBV2 and TRBJ2-3, with D unclear. Trimming removed 1 base at V and 2 bases at J, with 10 bases between. Germline lookup yields CDR1 SNHLY and CDR2 FYNNEI. This CDR3 has 15 amino acids. As DNA, the CDR3 is TGTGCCAGCAGTGAAGTTCGCCTATACACAGATACGCAGTATTTT. Translating it yields CASSEVRLYTDTQYF.

This clone is judged medium-sized. V usage is TRBV25-1 and J usage is TRBJ2-5; TRBD1 matches 12 bases. The germline CDR1 and CDR2 sequences are MGHDK and SYGVNS. The ends lost 4 bases at V and 4 bases at J; junction bases unmatched: 4. This CDR3 contains 15 residues. The CDR3 protein is CASSVGTGGGETQYF. Here the CDR3 DNA reads TGTGCCAGCAGTGTGGGGACAGGGGGCGGAGAGACCCAGTACTTC. Full variable domain (missing parts from reference TRBV25-1 and TRBJ2-5): EADIYQTPRYLVIGTGKKITLECSQTMGHDKMYWYQQDPGMELHLIHYSYGVNSTEKGDLSSESTVSRIRTEHFPLTLESARPSHTSQYLCASSVGTGGGETQYFGPGTRLLVL.

DNA for the CDR3: TGTGCCAGCAGCTCCCGGGGTCCCGGGGAGCTGTTTTTT. Protein sequence: CASSSRGPGELFF. The chain has TRBV7-5 and TRBJ2-2; the D segment call TRBD2 is taken from the table without a DNA check. TRBV7-5 is designated a pseudogene. The CDR3 spans 13 residues.

In its sample, this clone was seen a few times. The rearrangement joins TRBV6-1 to TRBJ2-5; D ambiguous. V lost 7 bases and J lost 5, with 8 bases in between. This CDR3 region has 11 residues. The germline V gene has CDR1 MNHNS and CDR2 SASEGT. The DNA for the CDR3 is TGTGCCAGCACCCCCGTGGAGACCCAGTACTTC. Translation: CASTPVETQYF.

The V and J genes are TRBV7-2 and TRBJ1-2; D uncertain. Germline V gene data show CDR1 as SGHTA and CDR2 as FQGNSA. The CDR3 contains 14 residues. V lost 5 bases, J lost 4 bases, and 14 bases lay in between. The CDR3 DNA sequence: TGTGCCAGCAGCCCGCCCGGGTTCCTCTATGGCTACACCTTC. It specifies CASSPPGFLYGYTF.